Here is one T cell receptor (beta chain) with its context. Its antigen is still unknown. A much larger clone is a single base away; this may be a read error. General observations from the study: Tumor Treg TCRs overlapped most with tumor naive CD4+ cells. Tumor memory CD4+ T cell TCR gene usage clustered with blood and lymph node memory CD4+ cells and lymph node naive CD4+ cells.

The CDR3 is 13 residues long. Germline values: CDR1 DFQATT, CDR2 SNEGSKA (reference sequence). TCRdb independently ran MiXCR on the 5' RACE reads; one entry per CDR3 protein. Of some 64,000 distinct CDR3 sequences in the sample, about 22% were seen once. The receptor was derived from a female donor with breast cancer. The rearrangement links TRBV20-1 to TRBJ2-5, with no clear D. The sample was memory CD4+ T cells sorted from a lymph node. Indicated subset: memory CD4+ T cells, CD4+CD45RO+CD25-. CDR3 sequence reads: CSARVDSGVTQCF. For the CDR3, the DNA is TGCAGTGCTAGAGTTGATAGTGGGGTGACCCAGTGCTTC.